This T cell receptor (beta chain) was identified during a study of cytomegalovirus exposure and HLA in healthy donors. Study-wide results and caveats: Overall, roughly 150 TCR beta chains were annotated as cytomegalovirus-associated. In vitro work confirmed that three CMV-associated chains recognize CMV antigens.

The PCR employed 60 Vbeta primers together with 13 Jbeta primers. Some clones are missing from TCRdb's copy, which holds only in-frame ones; the method was immunoSEQ multiplex PCR. The sample includes approximately 96,000 clones, roughly 70% of them seen just once. The CDR3 has 13 amino acids. The V and J ends lost 5 bases and 12 bases, in that order; junction bases with no gene match: 9. CDR1 is SEHNR, CDR2 FQNEAQ, per germline (reference sequence). To note about this clone: The antigen is not known.

Input material: PBMCs. The gene calls are TRBV7-9 and TRBJ2-1; the match to TRBD1 covers 8 bases. The clonotype was recovered from a male donor in good health and CMV-seronegative. CDR3 sequence reads: CASSPTGEIGQFF. The CDR3, as DNA: TGTGCCAGCAGCCCGACAGGGGAAATTGGGCAGTTCTTC.